The sequence of this T cell receptor beta chain was determined in a study of T cell changes during pregnancy in multiple sclerosis (dated by TCRdb to the late 2010s). In terms of the full investigation: The study looked at changes in the T cell repertoire across pregnancy in women with multiple sclerosis.

The sample holds one count of this clone. Its antigen remains undetermined. No base quality values were provided; no much bigger clone lies one nucleotide off. As encoded in the germline V gene, CDR1 is SGHTA while CDR2 is FQGTGA. There are 15 amino acids in the CDR3, from cysteine to phenylalanine inclusive. Of the read, only the CDR3 DNA is kept; its 45 bases are in frame from base 1. Trimmed from V: 5 bases; trimmed from J: 4 bases; junction bases lacking a gene match: 6. The library was built by means of the immunoSEQ multiplex PCR assay. TCRdb holds this immuneACCESS table with in-frame rearrangements only. Some clones are missing; in checked studies, unresolved V genes explain under half, and the rest has no known cause. Here the sample has tens of thousands of clones; roughly nine tenths occur a single time. Jointly, the top ten make up about 5.8% of the sample.

The chain is encoded by TRBV7-3 joined to TRBJ2-2; 8 central bases correspond to TRBD2. The input for sequencing was CD8+ T cells from peripheral blood mononuclear cells, taken before pregnancy. This clonotype was obtained from a female donor with multiple sclerosis, enrolled in a pregnancy study. The nucleotides read TGTGCCAGCAGCCAGAGCGGGAGCCTCACCGGGGAGCTGTTTTTT. It specifies CASSQSGSLTGELFF.